This TCR beta chain was obtained from a study of technical replicates of blood from a handful of donors. Profiled with immunoSEQ multiplex PCR; TCRdb holds only in-frame clones, not every one. The repertoire has more than 65,000 clones, around 97% of them found once; the top ten carry under 0.3%. A word on this clone: At one end the junction does not follow the germline gene, possibly because of a read error.

The CDR3 consists of 12 residues. Germline loops: CDR1 MNHNY, CDR2 SVGAGI (reference sequence). The sequence came from a human donor in good health. This chain uses TRBV6-6 with TRBJ1-1, with 9 bases identical to TRBD1. The sample was T cells isolated from PBMCs. CDR3 nucleotide sequence: TGTGCCAGCAGTTACCCGGGACAGGGCGTCCTCTTT. It translates to CASSYPGQGVLF.